A selection of T cell receptor beta chains follows, all from one sample in a study of T cell responses to AZD1222 COVID-19 vaccine. Profiled with immunoSEQ multiplex PCR; TCRdb holds only in-frame clones, not every one. The sample records 89,000 or so clones, 70% to 90% being singletons. The material sequenced was peripheral blood, taken on day 0 of AZD1222 vaccination. The receptors here all came from an adult in good health. Each CDR3 is given with its conserved first and last residue. A D gene is named only where the DNA matches it firmly. Clone size, where shown, is once, few, many, or a class for clones that have expanded.

CDR3aa,CDR3nt,j_gene,d_gene,abundance,v_gene
CASSTTGADTQYF,TGTGCCAGTAGTACCACGGGGGCAGATACGCAGTATTTT,TRBJ2-3,.,.,TRBV19
CASSMARQGWTNTEAFF,TGTGCCAGTAGTATGGCGAGACAGGGGTGGACGAACACTGAAGCTTTCTTT,TRBJ1-1,TRBD1,.,TRBV19
CASSVTGGNADTQYF,TGTGCCAGCAGCGTAACAGGGGGCAACGCAGATACGCAGTATTTT,TRBJ2-3,TRBD1,once,TRBV7-3
CASTRDRGSTEAFF,TGTGCCAGCACACGCGACAGGGGTAGCACTGAAGCTTTCTTT,TRBJ1-1,TRBD1,.,TRBV7-3
CASSSNAGQAEKLFF,TGTGCCAGCAGCTCTAACGCGGGACAGGCCGAAAAACTGTTTTTT,TRBJ1-4,TRBD1,.,TRBV7-9
CASRGQGGTGELFF,TGTGCCAGCAGGGGACAGGGAGGGACCGGGGAGCTGTTTTTT,TRBJ2-2,TRBD1,.,TRBV28
CATLGPGDAGHNEQFF,TGTGCCACTCTTGGTCCTGGTGATGCCGGCCACAATGAGCAGTTCTTC,TRBJ2-1,.,.,TRBV24-1
CASTSKGTPGPGANVLTF,TGTGCCAGCACCTCCAAGGGGACGCCGGGGCCTGGGGCCAACGTCCTGACTTTC,TRBJ2-6,.,.,TRBV9
CASSPRGETEAFF,TGTGCCAGCTCACCCCGGGGGGAGACTGAAGCTTTCTTT,TRBJ1-1,.,.,TRBV18
CASSFRVLAGSSYEQYF,TGTGCCAGCAGCTTTAGGGTCCTAGCGGGGAGCTCCTACGAGCAGTACTTC,TRBJ2-7,TRBD2,.,TRBV7-2
CASSLEGGLSYEQYF,TGTGCCAGCAGTTTGGAGGGCGGGCTCTCCTACGAGCAGTACTTC,TRBJ2-7,.,.,TRBV27
CASSFDEYNQPQHF,TGTGCCAGCAGTTTTGATGAGTACAATCAGCCCCAGCATTTT,TRBJ1-5,.,.,TRBV28
CASSSAAGQQETQYF,TGTGCCAGCAGCTCTGCCGCGGGACAGCAAGAGACCCAGTACTTC,TRBJ2-5,.,.,TRBV7-2
CASSPFSGGAYEQYF,TGTGCCAGCAGCCCGTTCTCGGGAGGAGCCTACGAGCAGTACTTC,TRBJ2-7,TRBD2,.,TRBV7-2
CASSSPTDTQYF,TGCGCCAGCAGCTCCCCCACAGATACGCAGTATTTT,TRBJ2-3,.,once,TRBV5-1
CASSPRPNEKLFF,TGTGCCAGTAGTCCCCGACCGAATGAAAAACTGTTTTTT,TRBJ1-4,.,.,TRBV19
CASRPVYNEQFF,TGTGCCAGCAGGCCTGTCTACAATGAGCAGTTCTTC,TRBJ2-1,.,.,TRBV21-1
CASSSGAYGYTF,TGTGCCAGCAGTTCCGGGGCCTATGGCTACACCTTC,TRBJ1-2,.,.,TRBV3-1/TRBV3-2
CASSLAGSLTSLNQPQHF,TGTGCCAGCAGTTTAGCGGGCAGCTTGACATCCCTTAATCAGCCCCAGCATTTT,TRBJ1-5,.,.,TRBV27
CSVNPGGRNTIYF,TGCAGCGTTAATCCAGGGGGCCGAAACACCATATATTTT,TRBJ1-3,TRBD1,.,TRBV29-1
CASSRGGLQSTDTQYF,TGTGCCAGCAGCCGAGGGGGACTCCAAAGCACAGATACGCAGTATTTT,TRBJ2-3,.,.,TRBV5-4
CASHSAGSSNEQYF,TGTGCCAGCCATTCGGCGGGAAGTAGCAACGAGCAGTACTTC,TRBJ2-7,.,.,TRBV27
CASSFRDRGPENSPLHF,TGTGCCAGCAGCTTCCGGGACAGGGGGCCCGAAAATTCACCCCTCCACTTT,TRBJ1-6,TRBD1,.,TRBV7-2
CASSPETGELFF,TGTGCCAGCAGCCCAGAAACCGGGGAGCTGTTTTTT,TRBJ2-2,.,.,TRBV9
CASSPGTGYGYTF,TGTGCCAGCAGCCCCGGGACCGGCTATGGCTACACCTTC,TRBJ1-2,.,.,TRBV2
CASRTTGGRTQYF,TGTGCCAGCAGGACTACAGGGGGTCGAACGCAGTATTTT,TRBJ2-3,TRBD1,.,TRBV27
CAAGASNYGYTF,TGTGCCGCAGGGGCGAGCAACTATGGCTACACCTTC,TRBJ1-2,.,.,TRBV28
CASSVGLAASRGNEQFF,TGTGCCAGCAGCGTAGGGTTAGCGGCTTCCCGAGGCAATGAGCAGTTCTTC,TRBJ2-1,.,.,TRBV9
CASSRGTGTYGYTF,TGCGCCAGCAGCCGAGGAACAGGGACCTATGGCTACACCTTC,TRBJ1-2,.,once,TRBV4-1
CASSRWGRVHNEQFF,TGTGCCAGCAGCCGGTGGGGCCGCGTACACAATGAGCAGTTCTTC,TRBJ2-1,.,.,TRBV7-9
CASSPTGDERVSGANVLTF,TGCGCCAGCAGCCCAACGGGGGACGAGAGAGTCTCTGGGGCCAACGTCCTGACTTTC,TRBJ2-6,.,.,TRBV4-1
CASSIDRDTEAFF,TGTGCCAGCAGCATAGACAGGGACACTGAAGCTTTCTTT,TRBJ1-1,TRBD1,.,TRBV7-3
CASSQASGRPTDTQYF,TGTGCCAGCAGCCAAGCTAGCGGGAGACCCACAGATACGCAGTATTTT,TRBJ2-3,TRBD2,.,TRBV3-1/TRBV3-2
CASSETPGDREYYEQYF,TGTGCCAGCAGTGAAACCCCAGGGGACAGGGAGTACTACGAGCAGTACTTC,TRBJ2-7,TRBD1,.,TRBV6-1
CASSLIQLNSGNTIYF,TGTGCCAGCAGCTTAATACAGCTCAACTCTGGAAACACCATATATTTT,TRBJ1-3,.,few,TRBV7-2
CAWSVFRSLGGLGTEAFF,TGTGCCTGGAGTGTGTTTAGGTCGCTTGGGGGATTAGGGACTGAAGCTTTCTTT,TRBJ1-1,.,.,TRBV30
CAWGTVGNTIYF,TGTGCCTGGGGGACAGTCGGAAACACCATATATTTT,TRBJ1-3,TRBD1,few,TRBV30
CASRGDGEAGEKLFF,TGTGCCAGCAGGGGGGACGGGGAGGCGGGTGAAAAACTGTTTTTT,TRBJ1-4,.,few,TRBV28